This T cell receptor beta chain was profiled in a study of beta chain features in type 1 diabetes. Study-wide context: The study examined about 110,000,000 sorted cells across all samples. Study results and limitations: Relative to healthy donors, patients appeared to have naive, central memory and Treg TCRB repertoires that were more similar. Possibly, sequencing cDNA over-represented cells that had high TCR expression levels.

V lost 8 bases and J lost 6; bases outside the gene matches: 3. The CDR3 has 13 residues. CDR1 SEHNR and CDR2 FQNEAQ come from the germline V gene (reference sequence). The whole isolated RNA underwent reverse transcription, so sequencing captured expressed TCRB transcripts. Read counts averaged roughly 3.7 million for samples of naive, central memory and regulatory T cells. Clones were sequenced by immunoSEQ multiplex PCR, and TCRdb holds only the in-frame ones, with some missing. Of under 400,000 clones listed, about 19% are singletons. This clone has a handful of counts. The antigen is not known. This clonotype was sampled from a woman under 30 in good health. The sequenced sample consisted of naive CD4+ T cells from blood. This chain links TRBV7-9 with TRBJ1-5; 11 nucleotides align to TRBD1. In nucleotides, the CDR3 is TGTGCCAGCGGCGGACAGGGGGCTCAGCCCCAGCATTTT. It specifies CASGGQGAQPQHF.